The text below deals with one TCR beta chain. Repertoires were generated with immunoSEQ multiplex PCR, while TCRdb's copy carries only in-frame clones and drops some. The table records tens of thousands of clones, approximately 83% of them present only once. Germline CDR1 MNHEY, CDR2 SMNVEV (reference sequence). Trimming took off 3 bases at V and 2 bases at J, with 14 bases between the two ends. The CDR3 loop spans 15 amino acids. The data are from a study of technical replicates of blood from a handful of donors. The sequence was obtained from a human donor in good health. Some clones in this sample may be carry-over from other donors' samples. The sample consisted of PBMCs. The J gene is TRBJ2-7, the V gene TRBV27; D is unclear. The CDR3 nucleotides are TGTGCCAGCAGTTTTCCCCTTCTTAGAACCTACGAGCAGTACTTC. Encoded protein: CASSFPLLRTYEQYF.